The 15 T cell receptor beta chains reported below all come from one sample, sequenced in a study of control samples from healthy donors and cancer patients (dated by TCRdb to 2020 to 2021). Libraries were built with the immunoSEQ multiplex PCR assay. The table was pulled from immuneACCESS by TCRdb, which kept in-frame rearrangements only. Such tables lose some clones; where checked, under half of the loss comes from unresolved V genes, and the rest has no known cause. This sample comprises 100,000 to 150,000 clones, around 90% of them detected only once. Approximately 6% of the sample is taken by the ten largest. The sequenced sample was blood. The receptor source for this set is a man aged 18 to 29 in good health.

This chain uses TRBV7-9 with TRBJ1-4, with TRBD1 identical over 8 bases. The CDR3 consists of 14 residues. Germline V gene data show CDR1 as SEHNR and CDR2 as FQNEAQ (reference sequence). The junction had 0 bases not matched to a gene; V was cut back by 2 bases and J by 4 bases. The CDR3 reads CASSLTGGNEKLFF. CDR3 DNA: TGTGCCAGCAGCTTAACAGGGGGTAATGAAAAACTGTTTTTT.

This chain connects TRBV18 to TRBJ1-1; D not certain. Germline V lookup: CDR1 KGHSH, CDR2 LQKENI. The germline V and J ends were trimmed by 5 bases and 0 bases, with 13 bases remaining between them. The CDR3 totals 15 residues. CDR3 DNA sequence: TGTGCCAGCTCATCGGCTTCAGCCATGAACACTGAAGCTTTCTTT. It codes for CASSSASAMNTEAFF.

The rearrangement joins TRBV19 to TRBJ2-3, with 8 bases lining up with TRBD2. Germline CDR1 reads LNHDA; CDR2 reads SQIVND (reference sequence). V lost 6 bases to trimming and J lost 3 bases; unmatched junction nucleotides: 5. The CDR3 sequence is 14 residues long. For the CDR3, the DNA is TGTGCCAGTAGCCGGGGGGGCCCGACAGATACGCAGTATTTT. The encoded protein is CASSRGGPTDTQYF.

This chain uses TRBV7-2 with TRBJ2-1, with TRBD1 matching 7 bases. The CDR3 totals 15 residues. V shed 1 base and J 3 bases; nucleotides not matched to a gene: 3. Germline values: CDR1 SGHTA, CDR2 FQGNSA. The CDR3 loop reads CASSLVGGVYNEQFF. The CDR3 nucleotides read TGTGCCAGCAGCTTAGTAGGGGGCGTCTACAATGAGCAGTTCTTC.

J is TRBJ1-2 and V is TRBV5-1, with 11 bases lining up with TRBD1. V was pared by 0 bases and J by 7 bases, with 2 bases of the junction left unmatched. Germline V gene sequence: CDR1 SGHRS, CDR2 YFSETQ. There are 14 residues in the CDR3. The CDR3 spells CASSLGTGGLGYTF. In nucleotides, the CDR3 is TGCGCCAGCAGCTTGGGGACAGGGGGCCTTGGCTACACCTTC.

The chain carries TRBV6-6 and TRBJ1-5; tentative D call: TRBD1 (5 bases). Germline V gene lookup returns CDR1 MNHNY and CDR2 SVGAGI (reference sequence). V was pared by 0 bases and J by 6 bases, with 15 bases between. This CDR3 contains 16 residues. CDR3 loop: CASSYSIVTGTQPQHF. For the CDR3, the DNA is TGTGCCAGCAGTTACTCGATAGTCACAGGTACTCAGCCCCAGCATTTT.

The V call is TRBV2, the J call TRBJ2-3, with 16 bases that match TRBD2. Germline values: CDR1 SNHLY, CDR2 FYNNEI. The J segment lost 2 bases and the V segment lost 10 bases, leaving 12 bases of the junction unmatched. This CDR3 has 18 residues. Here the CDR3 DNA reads TGTGCCAACAGGGGTACCGGGACTAGCGGGGGGGCCACAGATACGCAGTATTTT. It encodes CANRGTGTSGGATDTQYF.

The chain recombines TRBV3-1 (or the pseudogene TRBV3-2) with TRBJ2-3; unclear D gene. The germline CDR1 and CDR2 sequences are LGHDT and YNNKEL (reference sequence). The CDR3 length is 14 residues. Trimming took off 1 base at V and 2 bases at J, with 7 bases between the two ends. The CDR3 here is CASSQVRTTDTQYF. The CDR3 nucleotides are TGTGCCAGCAGCCAAGTACGGACCACAGATACGCAGTATTTT.

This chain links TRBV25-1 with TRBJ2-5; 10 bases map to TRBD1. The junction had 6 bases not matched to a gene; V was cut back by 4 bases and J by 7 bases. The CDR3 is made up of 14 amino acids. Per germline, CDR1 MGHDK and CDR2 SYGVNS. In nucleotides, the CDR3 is TGTGCCAGCAGTGGGACAGGGGGGCAGGGGACCCAGTACTTC. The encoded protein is CASSGTGGQGTQYF.

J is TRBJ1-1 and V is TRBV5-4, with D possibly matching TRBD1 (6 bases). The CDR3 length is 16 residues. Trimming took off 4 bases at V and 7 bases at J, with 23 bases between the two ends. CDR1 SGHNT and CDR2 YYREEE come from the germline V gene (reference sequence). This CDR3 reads CASSHLQGALTGEAFF. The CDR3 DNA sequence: TGTGCCAGCAGCCATCTACAGGGCGCGCTAACAGGTGAAGCTTTCTTT.

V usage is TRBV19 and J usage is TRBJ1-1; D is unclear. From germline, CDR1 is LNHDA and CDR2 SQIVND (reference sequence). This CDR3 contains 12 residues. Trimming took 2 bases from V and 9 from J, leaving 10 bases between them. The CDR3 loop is CASSISSQKAFF. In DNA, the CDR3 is TGTGCCAGTAGTATATCGAGCCAGAAAGCTTTCTTT.

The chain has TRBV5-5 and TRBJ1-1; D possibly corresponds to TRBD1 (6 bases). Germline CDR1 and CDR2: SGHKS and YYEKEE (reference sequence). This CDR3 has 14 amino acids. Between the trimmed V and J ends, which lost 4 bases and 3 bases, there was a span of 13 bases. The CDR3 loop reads CASSLRGKDTEAFF. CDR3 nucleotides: TGTGCCAGCAGCCTGAGGGGGAAAGACACTGAAGCTTTCTTT.

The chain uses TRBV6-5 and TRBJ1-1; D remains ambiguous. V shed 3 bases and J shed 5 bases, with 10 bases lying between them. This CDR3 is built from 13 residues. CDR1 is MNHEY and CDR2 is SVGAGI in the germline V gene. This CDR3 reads CASSYSARTEAFF. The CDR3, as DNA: TGTGCCAGCAGTTATTCGGCGAGAACTGAAGCTTTCTTT.

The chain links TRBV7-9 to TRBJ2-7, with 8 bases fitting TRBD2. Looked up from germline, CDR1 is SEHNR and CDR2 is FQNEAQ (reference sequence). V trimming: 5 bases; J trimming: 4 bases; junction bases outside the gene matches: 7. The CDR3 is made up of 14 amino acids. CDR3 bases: TGTGCCAGCAGCCCGCCACTAGCGGTGTACGAGCAGTACTTC. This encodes CASSPPLAVYEQYF.

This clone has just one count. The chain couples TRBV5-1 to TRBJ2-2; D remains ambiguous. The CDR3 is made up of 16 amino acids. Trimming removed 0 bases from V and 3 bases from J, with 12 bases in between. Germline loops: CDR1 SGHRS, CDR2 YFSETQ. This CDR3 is CASSLAAAQYTGELFF. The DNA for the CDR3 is TGCGCCAGCAGCTTGGCGGCAGCCCAATACACCGGGGAGCTGTTTTTT.